A selection of T cell receptor beta chains follows, all from one sample in a study of blood T cells in healthy people across ages. TCRdb called the 5' RACE reads again in MiXCR, with one record for every CDR3 protein. The sample shows 650,000 to 800,000 distinct CDR3 sequences, under 55% of them seen only once. Sequenced sample: blood. These receptors came from a man aged 55 to 70 in good health. Both conserved end residues are part of each CDR3. Fields, in order: clone size, D gene, J gene, V gene, CDR3 DNA, CDR3 protein. The D gene is left open where the match is weak. Not every row has a clone size; where given, it reads once, few, many or a size class.

NA | NA | TRBJ1-2 | TRBV12-3/TRBV12-4 | TGTGCCAGCAGCCTCGGAGGGGGACGGGTTGGCTACACCTTC | CASSLGGGRVGYTF
many | TRBD2 | TRBJ2-5 | TRBV7-2 | TGTGCCAGCAGCACCGGGAGGGAGACCCAGTACTTC | CASSTGRETQYF
NA | NA | TRBJ2-5 | TRBV5-1 | TGCGCCAGCAGCTTAAGCGGGACAAAGTCAGAGACCCAGTACTTC | CASSLSGTKSETQYF
NA | TRBD2 | TRBJ2-5 | TRBV6-1 | TGTGCCAGCAGCCTGCCGACTAGCGGGGGACGTACATACAATGAGCAGTACTTC | CASSLPTSGGRTYNEQYF
NA | NA | TRBJ2-7 | TRBV7-2 | TGTGCCAGCAGCTTAATGGCTCGCAGCTCCTACGAGCAGTACTTC | CASSLMARSSYEQYF
NA | TRBD1 | TRBJ1-4 | TRBV20-1 | TGCAGTGGACAACAGGGGGGGAATAATGAAAAACTGTTTTTT | CSGQQGGNNEKLFF
NA | NA | TRBJ1-2 | TRBV5-1 | TGCGCCAGCAGCTTGGTTGGCCAGGATGACGGCTACACCTTC | CASSLVGQDDGYTF
few | NA | TRBJ1-1 | TRBV29-1 | TGCAGCGTGGCTCCCGGGACAATGAACACTGAAGCTTTCTTT | CSVAPGTMNTEAFF
NA | NA | TRBJ2-7 | TRBV28 | TGTGCCAGCAGTTCAACCTCGACTTGGGGGGCCTACGAGCAGTACTTC | CASSSTSTWGAYEQYF
many | TRBD2 | TRBJ2-4 | TRBV7-2 | TGTGCCAGCAGCCAGGATTTAGCGGGGGTGGGAAACATTCAGTACTTC | CASSQDLAGVGNIQYF
NA | TRBD1 | TRBJ2-5 | TRBV6-6 | TGTGCCAGCACCCCAACCGACAGGGACCAAGAGACCCAGTACTTC | CASTPTDRDQETQYF
NA | NA | TRBJ1-1 | TRBV25-1 | TGTGCCAGCAGTGAAGATGGGGGAGGGTTCGAAGCTTTCTTT | CASSEDGGGFEAFF
once | TRBD2 | TRBJ2-3 | TRBV20-1 | TGCAGTGCTAGAGATAACGGGGGGGCCCGTCGCACAGATACGCAGTATTTT | CSARDNGGARRTDTQYF
NA | TRBD1 | TRBJ2-3 | TRBV6-4 | TGTGCCAGCGCTCTACAGGGGGGAGGCGCAGATACGCAGTATTTT | CASALQGGGADTQYF
NA | NA | TRBJ2-5 | TRBV4-1 | TGCGCCAGCAGCCAAGAGGGTATGGTTCTGTACTTC | CASSQEGMVLYF
NA | NA | TRBJ2-7 | TRBV18 | TGTGCCAGCTCACCAGACCAACACTGGACTTCCTACGAGCAGTACTTC | CASSPDQHWTSYEQYF
NA | NA | TRBJ2-5 | TRBV15 | TGTGCCACCAGCAGCCAGGGGTTCCTCCAAGAGACCCAGTACTTC | CATSSQGFLQETQYF
NA | NA | TRBJ2-2 | TRBV20-1 | TGCAGTGCGATCCGGGACGGGACCGGGGAGCTGTTTTTT | CSAIRDGTGELFF
NA | NA | TRBJ2-5 | TRBV5-1 | TGCGCCAGCAGCAGTGTACAGGGAGACTCAGAGACCCAGTACTTC | CASSSVQGDSETQYF
NA | NA | TRBJ2-1 | TRBV20-1 | TGCAGTGCTAGAGATAATAGAGAATACTACAATGAGCAGTTCTTC | CSARDNREYYNEQFF
NA | NA | TRBJ2-7 | TRBV7-2 | TGTGCCAGCAGCGTGAATCGACCGAGGGCCTACGAGCAGTACTTC | CASSVNRPRAYEQYF
NA | TRBD1 | TRBJ1-2 | TRBV5-1 | TGCGCCAGCAGCCCCGAACAGGGGAACTATGGCTACACCTTC | CASSPEQGNYGYTF
few | TRBD2 | TRBJ2-5 | TRBV5-1 | TGCGCCAGCAGCTCCGGGATAGCGGGGGTCGAGACCCAGTACTTC | CASSSGIAGVETQYF
NA | NA | TRBJ1-1 | TRBV6-5 | TGTGCCAGCAACCCGTTGCCGATGAGCACTGAAGCTTTCTTT | CASNPLPMSTEAFF
NA | NA | TRBJ1-1 | TRBV5-1 | TGCGCCAGCAGGGTCGGGGTTATGAACACTGAAGCTTTCTTT | CASRVGVMNTEAFF
few | NA | TRBJ2-3 | TRBV14 | TGTGCCAGCAGCCAAGCGGGGTTGAGCACAGATACGCAGTATTTT | CASSQAGLSTDTQYF
once | TRBD1 | TRBJ2-5 | TRBV20-1 | TGCAGTGCTTATTCCGGACAGGAGGAGACCCAGTACTTC | CSAYSGQEETQYF
few | NA | TRBJ2-7 | TRBV3-1 | TGTGCCAGCAGCCAGGGCCAGACGGCCTACGAGCAGTACTTC | CASSQGQTAYEQYF
NA | NA | TRBJ2-1 | TRBV9 | TGTGCCAGCAGCCCAACCGGCAGGGGATGGATATCCGTGTTCTTC | CASSPTGRGWISVFF
NA | NA | TRBJ2-5 | TRBV28 | TGTGCCAGCAGTTCGGGCCGGGGGATACAAGAGACCCAGTACTTC | CASSSGRGIQETQYF
NA | TRBD1 | TRBJ1-6 | TRBV20-1 | TGCAGTGCTGTGGGACAGGTTAATTCACCCCTCCACTTT | CSAVGQVNSPLHF
few | NA | TRBJ2-5 | TRBV25-1 | TGTGCCAGCAGCAGCAGGGTGGAAGTTCGAGGGACCCAGTACTTC | CASSSRVEVRGTQYF
NA | TRBD1 | TRBJ1-6 | TRBV12-3/TRBV12-4 | TGTGCCAGCAAAACGGACAGGGTGCGTTCACCCCTCCACTTT | CASKTDRVRSPLHF
NA | NA | TRBJ1-1 | TRBV6-5 | TGTGCCAGCAGTTACTCGGTCGGTTCGAACACTGAAGCTTTCTTT | CASSYSVGSNTEAFF
few | TRBD2 | TRBJ2-1 | TRBV12-3/TRBV12-4 | TGTGCCAGCAGTCCAGCGGGGGGGCGCCACAATGAGCAGTTCTTC | CASSPAGGRHNEQFF
few | NA | TRBJ2-7 | TRBV7-8 | TGTGCCAGCAGTCGGAAATCGGACATCCTCCTTACCGCCGAGCAGTACTTC | CASSRKSDILLTAEQYF
NA | NA | TRBJ2-3 | TRBV28 | TGTGCCAGCAGACATAGCGCAGATACACAGTATTTT | CASRHSADTQYF
NA | NA | TRBJ2-5 | TRBV5-1 | TGCGCCAGCAGCTCCGGAGGTTTGGGTGGTGAGACCCAGTACTTC | CASSSGGLGGETQYF
few | TRBD2 | TRBJ2-5 | TRBV6-2/TRBV6-3 | TGTGCCAGCGCTACTAGCGGGGGAGACCTCCAAGAGACCCAGTACTTC | CASATSGGDLQETQYF
NA | TRBD1 | TRBJ2-7 | TRBV7-8 | TGTGCCAGCAGCTTGAGAATAACAGGGGTCTACGAGCAGTACTTC | CASSLRITGVYEQYF
few | NA | TRBJ2-7 | TRBV9 | TGTGCCAGCAGCCCCCCCGTCTCTCACGAGCAGTACTTC | CASSPPVSHEQYF
NA | NA | TRBJ1-3 | TRBV6-5 | TGTGCCAGCAGTTACGACCTCGCCCTCTCTGGAAACACCATATATTTT | CASSYDLALSGNTIYF
NA | NA | TRBJ2-7 | TRBV6-2/TRBV6-3 | TGTGCCAGCAGTGGACAGCGACTTTCCTACGAGCAGTACTTC | CASSGQRLSYEQYF
NA | TRBD1 | TRBJ2-2 | TRBV24-1 | TGTGCCACCAGTGACTACGGCTCTGGGACAGGGAAGAACACCGGGGAGCTGTTTTTT | CATSDYGSGTGKNTGELFF
NA | NA | TRBJ2-5 | TRBV20-1 | TGCAGTGCTCTCAGGGGAAATGAGCAGTACTTC | CSALRGNEQYF
NA | TRBD1 | TRBJ1-2 | TRBV3-1 | TGTGCCAGCAGCCAAGAGGGGACAGGGGACTATGGCTACACCTTC | CASSQEGTGDYGYTF
NA | NA | TRBJ2-5 | TRBV6-5 | TGTGCCAGCAGTTACGCCCTTAGCGGTAGGGGAGAGACCCAGTACTTC | CASSYALSGRGETQYF
NA | NA | TRBJ1-6 | TRBV5-1 | TGCGCCAGCAGCTTGGCCGGACAGCATTATTCACCCCTCCACTTT | CASSLAGQHYSPLHF
once | TRBD2 | TRBJ2-5 | TRBV20-1 | TGCAGTGCTAGACCGAGGAGCGGGGGAGAAAAAGAGACCCAGTACTTC | CSARPRSGGEKETQYF
NA | TRBD1 | TRBJ2-5 | TRBV19 | TGTGCCAGTAGTGCCCGGACAGGTTACAATGAGCAGTACTTC | CASSARTGYNEQYF
once | TRBD2 | TRBJ2-1 | TRBV18 | TGTGCCAGCTCACGCCGGACTAGCGGTTCCTACAATGAGCAGTTCTTC | CASSRRTSGSYNEQFF
few | NA | TRBJ2-2 | TRBV29-1 | TGCAGCGTCCAAGCCACAGTATTCACCGGGGAGCTGTTTTTT | CSVQATVFTGELFF